The clone carrying this T cell receptor beta chain was counted between two and nine times. What it binds is not known. This record belongs to a study of T cells in Graves' hyperthyroidism and ophthalmopathy. General observations from the study: The model made its ophthalmopathy prediction, and onset followed a median approximately 7 months later.

Amplification of TCR beta CDR3 regions was performed using RNA transcripts as template. HTBI primers were employed in a first-round RT-PCR of the TCR CDR3. TCRdb redid the calling of the multiplex PCR reads with MiXCR, one entry per CDR3 protein. The sample includes about 260,000 distinct CDR3 sequences, about 16% of them seen just once. V shed 4 bases and J 6 bases; nucleotides not matched to a gene: 8. Germline-derived CDR1 and CDR2 are LGHDT and YNNKEL (reference sequence). The length of the CDR3 is 14 residues. What was sequenced was blood. This chain uses TRBV3-1 with TRBJ1-2, with TRBD1 identical over 7 bases. The sequence came from a woman aged 18-30 years with Graves' ophthalmopathy. CDR3 nucleotides: TGTGCCAGCAGCCGTCTCTTTACAGGGGATGGCTACACCTTC. Its protein is CASSRLFTGDGYTF.